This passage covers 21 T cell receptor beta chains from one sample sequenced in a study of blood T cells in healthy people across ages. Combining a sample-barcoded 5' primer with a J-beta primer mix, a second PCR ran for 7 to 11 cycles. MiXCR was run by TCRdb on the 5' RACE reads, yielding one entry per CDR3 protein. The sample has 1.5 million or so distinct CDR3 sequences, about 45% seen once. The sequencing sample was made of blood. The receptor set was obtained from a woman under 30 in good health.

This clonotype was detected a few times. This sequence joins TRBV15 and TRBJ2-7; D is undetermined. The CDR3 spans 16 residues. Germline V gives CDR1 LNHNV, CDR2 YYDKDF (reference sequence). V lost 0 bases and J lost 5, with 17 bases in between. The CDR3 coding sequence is TGTGCCACCAGCAGAGATCAATTGGTTCAGAGAGACGAGCAGTACTTC. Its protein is CATSRDQLVQRDEQYF.

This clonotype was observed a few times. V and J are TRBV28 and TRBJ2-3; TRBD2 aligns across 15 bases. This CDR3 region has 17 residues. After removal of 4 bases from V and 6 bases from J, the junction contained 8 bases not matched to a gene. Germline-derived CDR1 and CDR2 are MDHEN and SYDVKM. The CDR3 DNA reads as TGTGCCAGCAGTTCCGGACTAGCGGGAGGGCTGTCTGATACGCAGTATTTT. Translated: CASSSGLAGGLSDTQYF.

CDR3: CASSRDSLLSPLHF. CDR3 sequence (DNA): TGTGCCAGCAGCCGGGACAGCCTTCTTTCACCCCTCCACTTT. The chain links TRBV6-6 to TRBJ1-6, with 7 bases aligning to TRBD1. There are 14 residues in the CDR3. The J segment lost 9 bases and the V segment lost 6 bases, leaving 8 bases of the junction unmatched. Germline CDR1 and CDR2: MNHNY and SVGAGI (reference sequence).

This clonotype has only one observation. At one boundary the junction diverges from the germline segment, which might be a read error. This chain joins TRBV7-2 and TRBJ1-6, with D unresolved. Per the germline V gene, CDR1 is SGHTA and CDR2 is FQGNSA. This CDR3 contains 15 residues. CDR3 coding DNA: TGTGCCAGCAGCATGGAACTGGGTCTGACATCACCCCCCCACTTT. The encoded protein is CASSMELGLTSPPHF.

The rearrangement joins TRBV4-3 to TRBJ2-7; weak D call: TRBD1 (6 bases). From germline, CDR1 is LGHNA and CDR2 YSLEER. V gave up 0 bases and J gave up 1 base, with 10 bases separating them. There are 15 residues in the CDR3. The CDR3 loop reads CASSQESTGSYEQYF. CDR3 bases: TGCGCCAGCAGCCAAGAGTCGACAGGATCCTACGAGCAGTACTTC.

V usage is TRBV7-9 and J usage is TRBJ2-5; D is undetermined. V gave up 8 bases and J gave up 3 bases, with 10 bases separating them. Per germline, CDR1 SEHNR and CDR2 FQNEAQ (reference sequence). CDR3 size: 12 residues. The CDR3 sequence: CASGMAEETQYF. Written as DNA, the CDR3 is TGTGCCAGCGGTATGGCCGAAGAGACCCAGTACTTC.

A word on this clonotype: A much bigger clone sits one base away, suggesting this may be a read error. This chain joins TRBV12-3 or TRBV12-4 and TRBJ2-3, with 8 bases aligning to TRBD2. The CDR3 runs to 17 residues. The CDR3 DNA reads TGTGCCAGCAGTTCCTGGACTAGCAGCGAAAACACAGATACGCGGTATTTT. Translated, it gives CASSSWTSSENTDTRYF.

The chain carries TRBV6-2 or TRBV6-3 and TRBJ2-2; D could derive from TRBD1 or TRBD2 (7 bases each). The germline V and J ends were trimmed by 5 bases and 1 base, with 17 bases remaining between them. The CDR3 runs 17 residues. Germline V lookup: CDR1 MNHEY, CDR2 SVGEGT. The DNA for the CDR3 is TGTGCCAGCAGTCACCCCAGCGGGACAGTGAACACCGGGGAGCTGTTTTTT. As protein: CASSHPSGTVNTGELFF.

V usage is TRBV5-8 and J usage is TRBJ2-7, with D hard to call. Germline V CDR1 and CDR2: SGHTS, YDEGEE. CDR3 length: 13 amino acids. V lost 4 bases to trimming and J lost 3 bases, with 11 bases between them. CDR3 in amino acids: CASSRQEHYEQYF. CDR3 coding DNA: TGTGCCAGCAGCCGACAAGAGCACTACGAGCAGTACTTC.

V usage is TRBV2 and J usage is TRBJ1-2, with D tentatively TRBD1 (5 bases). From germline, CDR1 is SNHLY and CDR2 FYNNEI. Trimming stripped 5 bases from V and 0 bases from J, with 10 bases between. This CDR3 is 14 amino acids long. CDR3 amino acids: CASSIQGANYGYTF. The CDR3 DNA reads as TGTGCCAGCAGTATCCAGGGAGCTAACTATGGCTACACCTTC.

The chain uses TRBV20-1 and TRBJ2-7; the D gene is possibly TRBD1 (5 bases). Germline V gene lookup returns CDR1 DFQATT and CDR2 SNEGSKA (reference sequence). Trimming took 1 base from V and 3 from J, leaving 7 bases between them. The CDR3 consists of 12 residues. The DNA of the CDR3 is TGCAGTGCTAGAGCGGACATCTACGAGCAGTACTTC. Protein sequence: CSARADIYEQYF.

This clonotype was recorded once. The DNA of the CDR3 is TGTGCCAGCAGCCAGCCCGGGAGGAGGCCAGATACGCAGTATTTT. Residues: CASSQPGRRPDTQYF. This chain joins TRBV4-2 and TRBJ2-3; 7 bases agree with TRBD2. The CDR3 is made up of 15 amino acids. Trimming cost V 3 bases and J 4 bases; bases outside gene matches: 7. Germline CDR1 and CDR2: LGHNA and YNFKEQ.

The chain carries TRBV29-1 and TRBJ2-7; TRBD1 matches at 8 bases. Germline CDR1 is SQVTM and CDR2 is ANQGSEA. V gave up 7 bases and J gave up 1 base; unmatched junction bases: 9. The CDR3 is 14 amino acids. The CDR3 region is CSARQGPWSYEQYF. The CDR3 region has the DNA TGCAGCGCGAGACAGGGGCCCTGGTCCTACGAGCAGTACTTC.

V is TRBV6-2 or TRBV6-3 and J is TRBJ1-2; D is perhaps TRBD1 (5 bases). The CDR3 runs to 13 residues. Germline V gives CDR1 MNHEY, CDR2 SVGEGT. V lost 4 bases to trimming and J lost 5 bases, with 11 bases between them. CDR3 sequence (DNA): TGTGCCAGCAGTTGTGACAGCACTTATGGCTACACCTTC. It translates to CASSCDSTYGYTF.

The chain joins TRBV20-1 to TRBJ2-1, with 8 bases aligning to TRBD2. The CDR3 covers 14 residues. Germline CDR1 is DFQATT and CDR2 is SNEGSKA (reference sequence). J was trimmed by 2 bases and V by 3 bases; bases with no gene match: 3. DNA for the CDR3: TGCAGTGCTAGGACTAGCGAGGCCTACAATGAGCAGTTCTTC. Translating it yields CSARTSEAYNEQFF.

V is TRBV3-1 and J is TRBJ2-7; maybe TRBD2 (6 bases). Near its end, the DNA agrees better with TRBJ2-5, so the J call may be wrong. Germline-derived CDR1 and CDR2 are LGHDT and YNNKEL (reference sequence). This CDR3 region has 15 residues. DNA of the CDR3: TGTGCCAGCAGCCAAGATCGGGGGTACCGAGGGACCCAGTACTTC. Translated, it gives CASSQDRGYRGTQYF.

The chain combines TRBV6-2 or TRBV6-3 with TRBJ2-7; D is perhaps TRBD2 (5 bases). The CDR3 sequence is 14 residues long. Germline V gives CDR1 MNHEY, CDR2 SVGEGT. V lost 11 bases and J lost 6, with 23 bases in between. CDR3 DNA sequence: TGTGCCGGCACTCCGGGGTCAATCCTCTCCGAGCAGTACTTC. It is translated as CAGTPGSILSEQYF.

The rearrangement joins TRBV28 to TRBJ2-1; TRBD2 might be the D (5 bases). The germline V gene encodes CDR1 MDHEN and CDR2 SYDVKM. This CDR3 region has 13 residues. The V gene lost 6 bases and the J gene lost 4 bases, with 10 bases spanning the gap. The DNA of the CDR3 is TGTGCCAGCAGCAAGCCGGGATACAATGAGCAGTTCTTC. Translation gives CASSKPGYNEQFF.

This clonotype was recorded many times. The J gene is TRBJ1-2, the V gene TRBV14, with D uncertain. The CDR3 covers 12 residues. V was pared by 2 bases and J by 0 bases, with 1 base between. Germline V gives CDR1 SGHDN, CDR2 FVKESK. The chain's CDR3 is CASSQTNYGYTF. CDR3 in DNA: TGTGCCAGCAGCCAAACTAACTATGGCTACACCTTC.

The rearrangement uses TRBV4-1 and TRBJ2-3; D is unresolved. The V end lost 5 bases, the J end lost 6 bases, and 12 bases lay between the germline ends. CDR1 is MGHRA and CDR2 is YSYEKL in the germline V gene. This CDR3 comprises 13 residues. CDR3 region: CASSANSMDTQYF. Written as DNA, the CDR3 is TGCGCCAGCAGCGCCAACAGCATGGATACGCAGTATTTT.

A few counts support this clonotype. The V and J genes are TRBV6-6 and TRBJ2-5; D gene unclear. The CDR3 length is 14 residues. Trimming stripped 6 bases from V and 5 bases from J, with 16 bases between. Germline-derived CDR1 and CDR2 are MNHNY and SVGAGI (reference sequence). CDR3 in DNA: TGTGCCAGCAGCAAAGACTGGCGGAAGGAGACCCAGTACTTC. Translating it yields CASSKDWRKETQYF.